Each of the 21 T cell receptor beta chains below was sequenced from the same sample in a study of response to subunit inactivated influenza vaccine. TCRdb fed the RT-PCR reads into MiXCR, producing one record per CDR3 protein. The sample records more than 600,000 distinct CDR3 sequences, about a fifth being singletons. The source was PBMCs from blood, collected 5 days after vaccination. Receptor source: a man aged 45-60 years who received an inactivated influenza vaccine.

The sample holds a few counts of this clonotype. The chain couples TRBV28 to TRBJ2-7; TRBD2 aligns across 7 bases. CDR3 length equals 14 residues. The germline V gene encodes CDR1 MDHEN and CDR2 SYDVKM. Trimming at V came to 4 bases and at J to 3 bases, leaving 6 bases not matched to a gene. This chain's CDR3 is CASSSGTTRYEQYF. CDR3 sequence (DNA): TGTGCCAGCAGTTCCGGGACTACTCGCTACGAGCAGTACTTC.

Comments on this clonotype: Compared with germline, one end of the junction differs, possibly owing to a read error. For the CDR3, the DNA is TGTGCCAGCAGCTTCCTCCAAGGGACCCAGTACTTC. It codes for CASSFLQGTQYF. The chain couples TRBV7-9 to TRBJ2-5; D is undetermined. The CDR3 is 12 amino acids. Germline lookup yields CDR1 SEHNR and CDR2 FQNEAQ (reference sequence).

The rearrangement links TRBV12-3 or TRBV12-4 to TRBJ2-7; D possibly corresponds to TRBD2 (7 bases). The V end was cut by 3 bases, the J end by 6 bases, with 21 bases between. This CDR3 has 16 residues. Written as DNA, the CDR3 is TGTGCCAGCAGTTTTATAGTAGGGGGAGGGAGATCCGAGCAGTACTTC. This codes for CASSFIVGGGRSEQYF.

The genes are TRBV10-3 and TRBJ2-7; 9 nucleotides agree with TRBD2. Germline loops: CDR1 ENHRY, CDR2 SYGVKD. With 3 bases clipped from V and 5 bases from J, the junction kept 5 bases outside the gene matches. The CDR3 has 14 amino acids. In DNA, the CDR3 is TGTGCCATCAGTGAAAGGCGGGAGGGGGACGAGCAGTACTTC. Amino acids: CAISERREGDEQYF.

This clonotype was seen at least ten times. The CDR3 here is CASSPPGEDTEAFF. CDR3 bases: TGTGCCAGCTCACCGCCGGGGGAGGACACTGAAGCTTTCTTT. This chain joins TRBV18 and TRBJ1-1, with a weak D call TRBD1 (5 bases). Germline CDR1 KGHSH, CDR2 LQKENI. Trimming cost V 3 bases and J 3 bases, with 11 bases left between them. This CDR3 is 14 amino acids long.

The genes are TRBV9 and TRBJ2-1, with D maybe TRBD2 (6 bases). V dropped 0 bases and J dropped 0 bases, with 10 bases sitting between them. CDR3 length: 16 residues. The V gene's germline CDR1 is SGDLS and CDR2 YYNGEE. CDR3 protein: CASSVDLAPSYNEQFF. Written as DNA, the CDR3 is TGTGCCAGCAGCGTAGACCTAGCGCCCTCCTACAATGAGCAGTTCTTC.

The rearrangement uses TRBV7-2 and TRBJ2-3, with D maybe TRBD1 (6 bases). Germline V gene data show CDR1 as SGHTA and CDR2 as FQGNSA. The CDR3 runs to 15 residues. V lost 2 bases and J 1 base, leaving 10 bases between the germline ends. The CDR3 here is CASSLTRTGTDTQYF. The CDR3 bases are TGTGCCAGCAGCTTAACCCGGACAGGCACAGATACGCAGTATTTT.

This clonotype was seen more than once but under ten times. The chain combines TRBV20-1 with TRBJ2-4; 8 bases are shared with TRBD2. The germline V gene has CDR1 DFQATT and CDR2 SNEGSKA (reference sequence). The junction had 4 bases not matched to a gene; V was cut back by 3 bases and J by 0 bases. CDR3 length: 15 residues. CDR3 amino acids: CSASERELAKNIQYF. Here the CDR3 DNA reads TGCAGTGCTAGTGAGCGGGAGCTAGCCAAAAACATTCAGTACTTC.

This clonotype was observed at least ten times. The V call is TRBV12-3 or TRBV12-4, the J call TRBJ1-1, with D unresolved. This CDR3 comprises 12 residues. V was pared by 6 bases and J by 2 bases, with 7 bases between. The CDR3 protein is CASSWTNTEAFF. As DNA, the CDR3 is TGTGCCAGCAGCTGGACTAACACTGAAGCTTTCTTT.

The chain joins TRBV7-2 to TRBJ2-1; D remains ambiguous. The germline V gene encodes CDR1 SGHTA and CDR2 FQGNSA. The V gene lost 0 bases and the J gene lost 10 bases, with 10 bases spanning the gap. The CDR3 has 13 amino acids. CDR3: CASSLAILVEQFF. The DNA of the CDR3 is TGTGCCAGCAGCTTAGCGATTCTGGTGGAGCAGTTCTTC.

The chain links TRBV4-3 to TRBJ2-5, with TRBD1 as a possible D gene (6 bases). The germline V and J ends were trimmed by 4 bases and 0 bases, with 12 bases remaining between them. CDR3 size: 15 residues. Germline CDR1 is LGHNA and CDR2 is YSLEER. CDR3 in amino acids: CASSLRDTHQETQYF. CDR3 coding DNA: TGCGCCAGCAGCCTGAGGGACACACACCAAGAGACCCAGTACTTC.

The sample holds a few counts of this clonotype. This chain links TRBV4-3 with TRBJ2-5, with 7 nucleotides matching TRBD2. V shed 3 bases, J shed 1 base, and the junction held 8 bases outside the gene matches. The CDR3 sequence is 16 residues long. Germline loops: CDR1 LGHNA, CDR2 YSLEER. The CDR3, as DNA: TGCGCCAGCAGCCAGGTGGCTAGCGGCATCCAAGAGACCCAGTACTTC. Protein: CASSQVASGIQETQYF.

J is TRBJ1-3 and V is TRBV4-2; D may be TRBD1 (5 bases). The CDR3 has 15 residues. V was trimmed by 3 bases and J by 4 bases, leaving 13 bases between them. The V gene's germline CDR1 is LGHNA and CDR2 YNFKEQ. CDR3 nucleotides: TGTGCCAGCAGCCAGGCGGGGGGTTACGGAAACACCATATATTTT. It translates to CASSQAGGYGNTIYF.

The CDR3 reads CASTIRWPGSTGELFF. The CDR3 nucleotides are TGTGCCAGCACCATCAGGTGGCCAGGGAGCACCGGGGAGCTGTTTTTT. The chain combines TRBV12-3 or TRBV12-4 with TRBJ2-2; tentatively, D is TRBD1 or TRBD2 (5 bases each). The length of the CDR3 is 16 residues. V lost 7 bases and J 4 bases, leaving 19 bases between the germline ends.

In this sample, this clonotype turned up many times. The chain has TRBV15 and TRBJ2-1; 7 nucleotides align to TRBD2. The CDR3 loop spans 15 amino acids. With 5 bases clipped from V and 0 bases from J, the junction kept 4 bases outside the gene matches. Germline-derived CDR1 and CDR2 are LNHNV and YYDKDF (reference sequence). The CDR3 protein is CATSRGDRSYNEQFF. For the CDR3, the DNA is TGTGCCACCAGCCGGGGGGACCGCTCCTACAATGAGCAGTTCTTC.

This clonotype was detected a few times. V is TRBV4-2 and J is TRBJ2-1; no clear D gene. Deletions cut 0 bases from V and 5 bases from J, with 8 bases between. The CDR3 is 14 amino acids. Germline V CDR1 and CDR2: LGHNA, YNFKEQ. CDR3 in DNA: TGTGCCAGCAGCCAAGATAACAGAGACAATGAGCAGTTCTTC. This codes for CASSQDNRDNEQFF.

The CDR3 nucleotides are TGCGCCAGCAGCGCCGCGGGACAGACGAATTCACCCCTCCACTTT. Protein product: CASSAAGQTNSPLHF. The J gene is TRBJ1-6, the V gene TRBV5-1, with 7 positions matching TRBD1. The V segment lost 4 bases and the J segment 7 bases; nucleotides outside the gene matches: 8. The germline V gene encodes CDR1 SGHRS and CDR2 YFSETQ. This CDR3 is built from 15 residues.

This chain uses TRBV5-1 with TRBJ1-2; unclear D gene. V was pared by 0 bases and J by 5 bases, with 8 bases between. CDR1 and CDR2 (germline): SGHRS, YFSETQ. The CDR3 extends over 13 amino acids. The DNA for the CDR3 is TGCGCCAGCAGCTTGGGTGCGGTGTATGGCTACACCTTC. Its protein is CASSLGAVYGYTF.

This clonotype appeared a few times. The V and J genes are TRBV28 and TRBJ2-5; 10 nucleotides match TRBD1. V lost 6 bases to trimming and J lost 1 base; unmatched junction nucleotides: 14. The CDR3 is made up of 18 amino acids. Germline V gene sequence: CDR1 MDHEN, CDR2 SYDVKM. Written as DNA, the CDR3 is TGTGCCAGCAGCTCTCCGGGACAGGGGAGTAACATCCAAGAGACCCAGTACTTC. Protein sequence: CASSSPGQGSNIQETQYF.

This chain connects TRBV15 to TRBJ1-4; D gene ambiguous. V lost 3 bases, J lost 0 bases, and 5 bases lay in between. The CDR3 consists of 14 residues. From germline, CDR1 is LNHNV and CDR2 YYDKDF (reference sequence). CDR3 nucleotides: TGTGCCACCAGCAGGTTTTCAACTAATGAAAAACTGTTTTTT. It translates to CATSRFSTNEKLFF.

This rearrangement joins TRBV3-1 to TRBJ1-1; tentatively, D is TRBD1 (5 bases). V lost 4 bases, J lost 6 bases, and 18 bases lay in between. The germline CDR1 and CDR2 sequences are LGHDT and YNNKEL (reference sequence). The CDR3 is 15 residues long. CDR3 DNA: TGTGCCAGCAGCCGGTGGGACCGAACGAGAGCTGAAGCTTTCTTT. Translation: CASSRWDRTRAEAFF. Using reference TRBV3-1 and TRBJ1-1 for the parts outside the CDR3, the full variable domain is DTAVSQTPKYLVTQMGNDKSIKCEQNLGHDTMYWYKQDSKKFLKIMFSYNNKELIINETVPNRFSPKSPDKAHLNLHINSLELGDSAVYFCASSRWDRTRAEAFFGQGTRLTVV.